Below are 29 T cell receptor beta chains sequenced from a single sample in a study of a mutant IDH1 vaccine in newly diagnosed glioma. As for time point: week 35, safety follow-up. Alongside topical imiquimod, each dose of vaccine comprised 300 ug of mutant IDH1 20-mer peptide. The repertoire was sequenced with immunoSEQ multiplex PCR; TCRdb's copy has only in-frame clones and lacks some. The sample carries fewer than 35,000 clones, 78% recorded once. These receptors' targets are unknown. The sample consisted of PBMCs, taken from a glioma patient whose treatment included an IDH1 peptide vaccine. Receptor source: a woman aged 40-49 years with glioma.

The V and J genes are TRBV7-2 and TRBJ1-4, with D unresolved. V lost 1 base, J lost 10 bases, and 16 bases lay in between. CDR3 length: 15 residues. CDR1 and CDR2 from the germline V gene are SGHTA and FQGNSA. CDR3 loop: CASSLGRQTIGKLFF. CDR3 in DNA: TGTGCCAGCAGCTTAGGCCGGCAGACCATTGGAAAACTGTTTTTT.

The genes are TRBV25-1 and TRBJ2-7, with 7 positions matching TRBD1. This CDR3 region has 14 residues. Germline V gene lookup returns CDR1 MGHDK and CDR2 SYGVNS. V dropped 2 bases and J dropped 6; count of bases not matched to a gene: 7. CDR3 in amino acids: CASSEVLRGSEQYF. The CDR3 DNA follows: TGTGCCAGCAGTGAAGTTCTCAGGGGGAGCGAGCAGTACTTC.

V is TRBV29-1 and J is TRBJ2-3; 11 nucleotides line up with TRBD2. The CDR3 runs to 14 residues. Losses at the gene ends were 2 bases for V and 11 bases for J; bases not matched to a gene: 9. Germline loops: CDR1 SQVTM, CDR2 ANQGSEA. CDR3 loop: CSVESPLAGVGQYF. DNA for the CDR3: TGCAGCGTTGAATCCCCACTAGCGGGGGTTGGGCAGTATTTT.

This chain connects TRBV7-9 to TRBJ1-1; D not certain. The CDR3 extends over 15 amino acids. The germline gives CDR1 SEHNR, CDR2 FQNEAQ (reference sequence). The ends were cut back, 4 bases at V and 4 bases at J, with 16 bases in the middle. The CDR3 DNA reads TGTGCCAGCAGCTCCCGGCGGCGGGTGAGCACTGAAGCTTTCTTT. This sequence encodes CASSSRRRVSTEAFF.

The rearrangement uses TRBV2 and TRBJ1-1; the D gene is possibly TRBD1 (6 bases). The CDR3 has 17 residues. The germline gives CDR1 SNHLY, CDR2 FYNNEI. V lost 4 bases, J lost 0 bases, and 18 bases lay in between. CDR3 residues: CASSVPTRDTVNTEAFF. DNA for the CDR3: TGTGCCAGCAGTGTGCCAACCCGGGACACCGTGAACACTGAAGCTTTCTTT.

The chain uses TRBV20-1 and TRBJ1-2; D is undetermined. This CDR3 spans 11 amino acids. V gave up 5 bases and J gave up 6 bases, with 10 bases separating them. CDR1 and CDR2 from the germline V gene are DFQATT and SNEGSKA (reference sequence). This CDR3 is CSAVPLNGYTF. CDR3 DNA sequence: TGCAGTGCTGTCCCACTCAATGGCTACACCTTC.

The genes are TRBV10-1 and TRBJ2-3; tentative D call: TRBD2 (6 bases). Trimming pared 6 bases from V and 4 bases from J, leaving 17 bases between. CDR1 and CDR2 from the germline V gene are WNHNN and SYGVQD (reference sequence). This CDR3 comprises 15 residues. In nucleotides, the CDR3 is TGCGCCAGCAGCCCGGGGGATGAGGGTGCAGATACGCAGTATTTT. Translated, it gives CASSPGDEGADTQYF.

This clone was seen once. The chain is built from TRBV25-1 and TRBJ2-3; D call uncertain. Germline CDR1 is MGHDK and CDR2 is SYGVNS. Trimming left V 2 bases short and J 7 bases short, with 10 bases between. The CDR3 is 13 residues long. DNA of the CDR3: TGTGCCAGCAGTGAAACCGCCCCGAATACGCAGTATTTT. It encodes CASSETAPNTQYF.

The V call is TRBV11-2, the J call TRBJ1-1; 10 bases are a match to TRBD1. Germline loops: CDR1 SGHAT, CDR2 FQNNGV. The V segment lost 4 bases and the J segment 1 base; nucleotides outside the gene matches: 15. This CDR3 comprises 19 residues. CDR3 DNA sequence: TGTGCCAGCAGCTCCTTTATCCCTGACAGGGGGCGAGAGAACACTGAAGCTTTCTTT. It specifies CASSSFIPDRGRENTEAFF.

This chain connects TRBV27 to TRBJ1-4, with TRBD1 identical over 8 bases. V was clipped by 5 bases and J by 3 bases; unmatched bases: 2. CDR1 is MNHEY and CDR2 is SMNVEV in the germline V gene (reference sequence). The CDR3 has 14 amino acids. CDR3 amino acids: CASSVQGANEKLFF. CDR3 DNA: TGTGCCAGCAGTGTACAGGGGGCTAATGAAAAACTGTTTTTT.

The chain carries TRBV25-1 and TRBJ2-6; possible D gene TRBD1, 6 bases. V was trimmed by 4 bases and J by 0 bases, leaving 7 bases between them. The germline V gene has CDR1 MGHDK and CDR2 SYGVNS. This CDR3 spans 15 amino acids. This CDR3 is CASSAGVSGANVLTF. The CDR3 DNA follows: TGTGCCAGCAGTGCAGGGGTCTCTGGGGCCAACGTCCTGACTTTC.

V gene TRBV19 combines with J gene TRBJ1-3; D is uncertain. With 3 bases removed from V and 0 bases from J, the gap between germline ends came to 12 bases. Germline-derived CDR1 and CDR2 are LNHDA and SQIVND (reference sequence). CDR3 length: 16 amino acids. For the CDR3, the DNA is TGTGCCAGTAGTATTCCGGGGTCCGGCTCTGGAAACACCATATATTTT. It codes for CASSIPGSGSGNTIYF.

This clone was seen a few times. The rearrangement links TRBV18 to TRBJ1-1; maybe TRBD1 (6 bases). Between the trimmed V and J ends, which lost 5 bases and 4 bases, there was a span of 17 bases. The CDR3 runs 15 residues. Germline CDR1 and CDR2: KGHSH and LQKENI. CDR3 in DNA: TGTGCCAGCTCATTCCCGGGACAAAGTTTCACTGAAGCTTTCTTT. It is translated as CASSFPGQSFTEAFF. Filled out from reference TRBV18 and TRBJ1-1, the complete variable domain reads NAGVMQNPRHLVRRRGQEARLRCSPMKGHSHVYWYRQLPEEGLKFMVYLQKENIIDESGMPKERFSAEFPKEGPSILRIQQVVRGDSAAYFCASSFPGQSFTEAFFGQGTRLTVV.

The chain uses TRBV21-1 and TRBJ2-7; the table names TRBD1, a call not compared with the DNA. TRBV21-1 corresponds to a pseudogene. The CDR3 contains 16 residues. CDR3 residues: CASSDRDRGHPYEQYF. CDR3 sequence (DNA): TGTGCCAGCAGCGACCGGGACAGGGGGCATCCCTACGAGCAGTACTTC.

This clone was seen only a few times. J is TRBJ1-1 and V is TRBV2; tentative D call: TRBD1 (6 bases). The CDR3 consists of 14 residues. CDR1 and CDR2 from the germline V gene are SNHLY and FYNNEI. The ends were cut back, 7 bases at V and 2 bases at J, with 14 bases in the middle. The CDR3 is CASNLQGANTEAFF. The CDR3 nucleotides read TGTGCCAGCAATCTACAGGGAGCTAACACTGAAGCTTTCTTT.

This clone was counted a single time. The CDR3 spells CATEKGTTRSYEQYF. The DNA of the CDR3 is TGTGCCACCGAAAAAGGGACTACACGATCCTACGAGCAGTACTTC. The rearrangement joins TRBV2 to TRBJ2-7, with TRBD2 matching 7 bases. Germline CDR1 is SNHLY and CDR2 is FYNNEI. The CDR3 contains 15 residues. The V segment lost 10 bases and the J segment 1 base; nucleotides outside the gene matches: 13.

This clone was picked up a small number of times. This rearrangement joins TRBV5-1 to TRBJ1-2; D is unresolved. Germline V gene lookup returns CDR1 SGHRS and CDR2 YFSETQ. Trimming shortened V by 6 bases and J by 0 bases, and 12 bases separated the two germline ends. This CDR3 region has 14 residues. The CDR3 DNA reads TGCGCCAGCACCCGTTCCGGGACTAACTATGGCTACACCTTC. This sequence encodes CASTRSGTNYGYTF.

The rearrangement uses TRBV5-1 and TRBJ1-1; 11 bases agree with TRBD1. The junction had 5 bases not matched to a gene; V was cut back by 2 bases and J by 5 bases. The length of the CDR3 is 15 residues. In germline, CDR1 is SGHRS, CDR2 YFSETQ. Here the CDR3 reads CASSLWGTGGTEAFF. In nucleotides, the CDR3 is TGCGCCAGCAGCTTATGGGGGACAGGGGGAACTGAAGCTTTCTTT.

The chain links TRBV5-6 to TRBJ1-2, with a weak D call TRBD1 (6 bases). This CDR3 is built from 16 residues. V dropped 4 bases and J dropped 7 bases, with 23 bases sitting between them. The germline CDR1 and CDR2 sequences are SGHDT and YYEEEE. CDR3 loop: CASSLGTRDLPGGYTF. In DNA form, the CDR3 reads TGTGCCAGCAGCCTCGGGACAAGAGACTTGCCGGGTGGCTACACCTTC.

The chain carries TRBV6-1 and TRBJ2-4; no firm D call. Trimming removed 2 bases at V and 16 bases at J, with 12 bases between. CDR1 is MNHNS, CDR2 SASEGT, per germline. This CDR3 is built from 11 residues. This chain's CDR3 is CASSELLGIYF. CDR3 coding DNA: TGTGCCAGCAGTGAACTGCTAGGTATCTACTTC.

The chain links TRBV30 to TRBJ2-3; TRBD2 matches at 7 bases. The CDR3 loop spans 12 amino acids. Germline lookup yields CDR1 GTSNPN and CDR2 SVGIG (reference sequence). Germline trimming cut 4 bases from V and 4 bases from J; bases unmatched to any gene: 2. CDR3: CAWTSGSDTQYF. The CDR3 DNA follows: TGTGCCTGGACTAGCGGTTCAGATACGCAGTATTTT.

As concerns this clone: Other nucleotide sequences from this sample produce the same CDR3. The J gene is TRBJ2-2, the V gene TRBV7-3; the D is unclear. V dropped 5 bases and J dropped 2 bases, with 3 bases sitting between them. CDR3 length: 12 residues. CDR1 is SGHTA and CDR2 is FQGTGA in the germline V gene. The CDR3 DNA is TGTGCCAGCAGCCCTAACACCGGGGAGCTGTTTTTT. It codes for CASSPNTGELFF.

This chain links TRBV4-2 with TRBJ2-3; 9 bases map to TRBD2. Trimming cost V 1 base and J 1 base; bases outside gene matches: 6. Looked up from germline, CDR1 is LGHNA and CDR2 is YNFKEQ. This CDR3 comprises 17 residues. The CDR3 here is CASSQALAGGGTDTQYF. In DNA, the CDR3 is TGTGCCAGCAGCCAAGCCCTGGCGGGAGGGGGCACAGATACGCAGTATTTT.

This clone was observed a single time. J is TRBJ1-4 and V is TRBV23-1; D is uncertain. TRBV23-1 is placed among ORFs of uncertain function. This CDR3 spans 15 amino acids. Trimming cost V 7 bases and J 8 bases, with 20 bases left between them. The CDR3 loop is CASTPPGQPHEKLFF. The CDR3, as DNA: TGCGCCAGCACACCCCCCGGTCAACCCCACGAAAAACTGTTTTTT.

This rearrangement joins TRBV9 to TRBJ2-3; 9 bases match TRBD2. The CDR3 has 15 amino acids. The germline V gene has CDR1 SGDLS and CDR2 YYNGEE. The V gene end was trimmed by 2 bases and the J gene end by 2 bases; junction bases not matched to a gene: 3. Here the CDR3 DNA reads TGTGCCAGCAGCGTTAGCGGGGGTGACACAGATACGCAGTATTTT. Encoded protein: CASSVSGGDTDTQYF. The variable domain in full, with the rest retrieved from reference TRBV9 and TRBJ2-3, is DSGVTQTPKHLITATGQRVTLRCSPRSGDLSVYWYQQSLDQGLQFLIQYYNGEERAKGNILERFSAQQFPDLHSELNLSSLELGDSALYFCASSVSGGDTDTQYFGPGTRLTVL.

In this sample, this clone turned up a few times. The chain has TRBV5-1 and TRBJ2-2; TRBD1 matches at 8 bases. Germline CDR1 is SGHRS and CDR2 is YFSETQ. After removal of 7 bases from V and 7 bases from J, the junction contained 6 bases not matched to a gene. This CDR3 region has 13 residues. The CDR3 bases are TGCGCCAGCTCAGGACAGGGTATCGGGGAGCTGTTTTTT. Protein sequence: CASSGQGIGELFF.

V gene TRBV10-3 combines with J gene TRBJ1-3, with D maybe TRBD1 (5 bases). This CDR3 contains 13 residues. Trimming shortened V by 6 bases and J by 3 bases, and 9 bases separated the two germline ends. Germline V CDR1 and CDR2: ENHRY, SYGVKD. CDR3 sequence: CAISAGHGNTIYF. The CDR3 DNA is TGTGCCATCAGCGCGGGGCATGGAAACACCATATATTTT.

This sequence joins TRBV5-6 and TRBJ2-5; 7 nucleotides line up with TRBD1. This CDR3 has 16 residues. CDR1 and CDR2 (germline): SGHDT, YYEEEE. Trimming took 2 bases from V and 1 from J; bases not matched to a gene: 8. The CDR3 DNA sequence: TGTGCCAGCAGCTTAAGACAGGGTGTCCTCCAAGAGACCCAGTACTTC. This codes for CASSLRQGVLQETQYF.

This sequence joins TRBV6-6 and TRBJ2-5; 7 bases line up with TRBD2. The CDR3 contains 16 residues. The V gene's germline CDR1 is MNHNY and CDR2 SVGAGI (reference sequence). After removal of 2 bases from V and 5 bases from J, the junction contained 11 bases not matched to a gene. In DNA form, the CDR3 reads TGTGCCAGCAGTTACAGTCCCGGCGGGGGAAGGGAGACCCAGTACTTC. It translates to CASSYSPGGGRETQYF.